This T cell receptor beta chain was obtained from a study of shared clonotypes between healthy human individuals. Across the study: Each donor's CD8 memory used one plate, CD8 naive two, each CD4 subset three.

Looked up from germline, CDR1 is SGHNT and CDR2 is YYREEE (reference sequence). The CDR3 has 14 residues. V was pared by 4 bases and J by 7 bases, with 8 bases of the junction left unmatched. This table comes from immunoSEQ multiplex PCR, and its TCRdb copy is limited to in-frame clones, with some not included. The table lists 1.5 million to 2.5 million clones, over 85% of them singletons. Selected positively for CCR7 and CD45RO-negative, naive CD8 cells excluded terminally differentiated effector memory CD45RA+ cells. The receptor's source is a man younger than 35 in good health. The chain carries TRBV5-4 and TRBJ2-7; 10 bases agree with TRBD1. The sample consisted of naive CD8+ T cells sorted from blood. CDR3 sequence: CASSAGQGLPEQYF. The CDR3 bases are TGTGCCAGCAGCGCGGGACAGGGGCTCCCGGAGCAGTACTTC.